This record concerns one T cell receptor beta chain sequence. Researchers ran the PCR with 60 Vbeta and 13 Jbeta primers. Profiled with immunoSEQ multiplex PCR; TCRdb holds only in-frame clones, not every one. The profile shows some 110,000 clones, about three quarters of them singletons. The source of the sample is a study of cytomegalovirus exposure and HLA in healthy donors. The CDR3 loop spans 20 amino acids. V is TRBV21-1 and J is TRBJ2-7; the tabulated D call, TRBD2, remains unverified against the DNA. TRBV21-1 is labeled a pseudogene. The sample taken for sequencing was PBMCs. The sequence was collected from a male donor in good health and CMV-seronegative. In DNA, the CDR3 is TGTGCCAGCAGCAGAGGGGTGGGGACTAGCGGCAAAAGCTTATCCTACGAGCAGTACTTC. This translates into CASSRGVGTSGKSLSYEQYF.